Listed here is a single T cell receptor (beta chain). Its specificity is not known. These data are taken from a study of shared clonotypes between healthy human individuals. Study-level points and caveats: It was expected that sequencing depth would affect clonotype sharing among donors.

Sequencing was performed with immunoSEQ multiplex PCR; in TCRdb, only in-frame clones are kept and a portion is missing. The sample gives around 100,000 clones, 65% to 75% of which show up once; approximately 25% is in the top ten. Trimming took 1 base from V and 4 from J, leaving 9 bases between them. CDR1 and CDR2 (germline): MNHNS, SASEGT. CDR3 length equals 14 residues. Donors comprised only Caucasian adults living in Nashville, Tennessee. The sample comprised memory CD8+ T cells sorted from blood. Subset of the sample: CD45RO+ cells pooled with CCR7-negative TemRA cells. This chain joins TRBV6-1 and TRBJ2-3; D possibly corresponds to TRBD2 (7 bases). This TCR was sampled from a woman aged 30 to 39 in good health. CDR3 residues: CASSEGEGADTQYF. Written as DNA, the CDR3 is TGTGCCAGCAGTGAAGGGGAGGGGGCAGATACGCAGTATTTT.